This T cell receptor beta chain was retrieved from a study of blood T cell repertoires in COVID-19. Whole-study context: COVID-19 samples collected from the United States, Italy and Spain covered acute and convalescent phases. The analysed material was cDNA or gDNA that came from T cells, B-cell-depleted T cells, or PBMCs.

Seattle participants joined during active infection and were tracked over time. Sequencing used immunoSEQ multiplex PCR; TCRdb keeps in-frame clones, though not all of them. The sample shows about 410,000 clones, around 89% of them seen only once. The receptor was derived from a woman between 35 and 50 years old with COVID-19, enrolled during active disease. Sequencing input: peripheral blood.

Here the CDR3 reads CASSQEGLGNQPQHF. The CDR3 nucleotides are TGCGCCAGCAGCCAAGAGGGCCTCGGCAATCAGCCCCAGCATTTT. The rearrangement links TRBV4-3 to TRBJ1-5; no definite D call. Trimming removed 0 bases from V and 2 bases from J, with 8 bases in between. The CDR3 loop spans 15 amino acids. Germline V CDR1 and CDR2: LGHNA, YSLEER.